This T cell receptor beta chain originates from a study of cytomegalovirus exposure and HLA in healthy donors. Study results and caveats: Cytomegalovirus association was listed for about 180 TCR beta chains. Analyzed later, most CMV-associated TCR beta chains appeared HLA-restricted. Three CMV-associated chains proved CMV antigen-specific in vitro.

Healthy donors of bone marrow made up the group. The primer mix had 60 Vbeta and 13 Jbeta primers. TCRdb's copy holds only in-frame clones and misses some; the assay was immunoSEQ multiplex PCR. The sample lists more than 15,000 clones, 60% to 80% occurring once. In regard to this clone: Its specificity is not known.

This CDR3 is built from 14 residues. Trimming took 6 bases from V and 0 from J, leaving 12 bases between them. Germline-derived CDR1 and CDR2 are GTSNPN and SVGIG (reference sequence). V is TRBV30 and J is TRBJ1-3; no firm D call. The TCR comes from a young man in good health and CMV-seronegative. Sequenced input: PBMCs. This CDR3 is CACSGSFSGNTIYF. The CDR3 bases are TGTGCCTGCAGCGGTTCTTTCTCTGGAAACACCATATATTTT. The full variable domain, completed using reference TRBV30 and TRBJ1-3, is SQTIHQWPATLVQPVGSPLSLECTVEGTSNPNLYWYRQAAGRGLQLLFYSVGIGQISSEVPQNLSASRPQDRQFILSSKKLLLSDSGFYLCACSGSFSGNTIYFGEGSWLTVV.